Below, 10 T cell receptor beta chains from the same sample are listed, as sequenced in a study of technical replicates of blood from four donors. Clones were sequenced by immunoSEQ multiplex PCR, and TCRdb holds only the in-frame ones, with some missing. The sample consists of about 73,000 clones, 85% to 95% of them appearing once. Sequenced material: PBMCs. These receptors were collected from a human donor in good health. Some clones in this sample may be carry-over from other donors' samples.

The rearrangement joins TRBV19 to TRBJ2-7; D is possibly TRBD2 (7 bases). Trimming cost V 6 bases and J 9 bases, with 21 bases left between them. The CDR3 is 14 amino acids. Germline CDR1 is LNHDA and CDR2 is SQIVND (reference sequence). For the CDR3, the DNA is TGTGCCAGTAGCGCAGGGGCAGCGGGGCCGATGCAGTACTTC. Translation gives CASSAGAAGPMQYF.

This clone was detected only once. The chain carries TRBV7-2 and TRBJ2-5, with D possibly being TRBD2 (5 bases). The V gene's germline CDR1 is SGHTA and CDR2 FQGNSA. This CDR3 has 15 amino acids. Trimming pared 5 bases from V and 2 bases from J, leaving 15 bases between. CDR3 sequence: CASSPRSSTQETQYF. In nucleotides, the CDR3 is TGTGCCAGCAGCCCTCGGTCTAGCACTCAAGAGACCCAGTACTTC.

As concerns this clone: Compared with germline, one end of the junction differs, possibly owing to a read error. The chain couples TRBV7-9 to TRBJ1-3; D is possibly TRBD1 (5 bases). CDR3 length equals 13 residues. In germline, CDR1 is SEHNR, CDR2 FQNEAQ (reference sequence). This CDR3 reads CASSLAEGQARDF. CDR3 DNA sequence: TGTGCCAGCAGCTTAGCCGAAGGACAAGCTAGAGATTTT.

The chain uses TRBV7-3 and TRBJ2-3, with 7 bases fitting TRBD2. Trimming removed 2 bases from V and 4 bases from J; junction bases left unmatched: 9. The germline gives CDR1 SGHTA, CDR2 FQGTGA. The CDR3 sequence is 16 residues long. CDR3 DNA sequence: TGTGCCAGCAGCTTATATGGCGGGAGAACCCCAGATACGCAGTATTTT. Amino acid sequence: CASSLYGGRTPDTQYF.

The chain joins TRBV7-3 to TRBJ2-7; 12 bases align to TRBD2. The V segment lost 4 bases and the J segment 4 bases; nucleotides outside the gene matches: 17. CDR1 and CDR2 (germline): SGHTA, FQGTGA. The CDR3 totals 19 residues. CDR3: CASSSGLAGSAETFYEQYF. DNA of the CDR3: TGTGCCAGCAGCTCTGGACTAGCGGGATCGGCCGAAACTTTTTACGAGCAGTACTTC.

The rearrangement uses TRBV4-1 and TRBJ2-1; 7 bases agree with TRBD1. The germline CDR1 and CDR2 sequences are MGHRA and YSYEKL. The ends lost 1 base at V and 3 bases at J; junction bases unmatched: 18. This CDR3 contains 20 residues. The CDR3 coding sequence is TGCGCCAGCAGCCAAGGTAGTGCTCGTCTTAGGGACAGATACTACAATGAGCAGTTCTTC. This sequence encodes CASSQGSARLRDRYYNEQFF.

This clone has only one observation. This chain uses TRBV7-6 with TRBJ2-5; D is unresolved. Germline-derived CDR1 and CDR2 are SGHVS and FNYEAQ. The CDR3 has 13 amino acids. Trimming removed 5 bases from V and 4 bases from J, with 11 bases in between. The CDR3 sequence: CASSVRRRETQYF. CDR3 bases: TGTGCCAGCAGCGTTAGAAGAAGAGAGACCCAGTACTTC.

CDR3 nucleotide sequence: TGTGCCACCAGCTATCGACAGACCTATGGCTACACCTTC. This codes for CATSYRQTYGYTF. This chain uses TRBV15 with TRBJ1-2, with a tentative D call TRBD1 (5 bases). Trimming removed 5 bases from V and 4 bases from J, with 11 bases in between. CDR3 length: 13 residues. CDR1 and CDR2 (germline): LNHNV, YYDKDF (reference sequence).

The chain links TRBV19 to TRBJ1-4, with D unclear. Trimming took off 5 bases at V and 8 bases at J, with 12 bases between the two ends. The germline V gene has CDR1 LNHDA and CDR2 SQIVND (reference sequence). This CDR3 has 13 amino acids. CDR3 in DNA: TGTGCCAGTAGTCGGCAGGAGGGAGAAAAACTGTTTTTT. This translates into CASSRQEGEKLFF.

The chain carries TRBV12-2 and TRBJ2-5; the table's D call, TRBD1, was not checked against the DNA. TRBV12-2 is assigned pseudogene status. The CDR3 has 15 amino acids. The chain's CDR3 is CASRAKGQGLETQYF. CDR3 DNA sequence: TGTGCAAGTCGCGCCAAAGGTCAGGGCCTGGAGACCCAGTACTTC.